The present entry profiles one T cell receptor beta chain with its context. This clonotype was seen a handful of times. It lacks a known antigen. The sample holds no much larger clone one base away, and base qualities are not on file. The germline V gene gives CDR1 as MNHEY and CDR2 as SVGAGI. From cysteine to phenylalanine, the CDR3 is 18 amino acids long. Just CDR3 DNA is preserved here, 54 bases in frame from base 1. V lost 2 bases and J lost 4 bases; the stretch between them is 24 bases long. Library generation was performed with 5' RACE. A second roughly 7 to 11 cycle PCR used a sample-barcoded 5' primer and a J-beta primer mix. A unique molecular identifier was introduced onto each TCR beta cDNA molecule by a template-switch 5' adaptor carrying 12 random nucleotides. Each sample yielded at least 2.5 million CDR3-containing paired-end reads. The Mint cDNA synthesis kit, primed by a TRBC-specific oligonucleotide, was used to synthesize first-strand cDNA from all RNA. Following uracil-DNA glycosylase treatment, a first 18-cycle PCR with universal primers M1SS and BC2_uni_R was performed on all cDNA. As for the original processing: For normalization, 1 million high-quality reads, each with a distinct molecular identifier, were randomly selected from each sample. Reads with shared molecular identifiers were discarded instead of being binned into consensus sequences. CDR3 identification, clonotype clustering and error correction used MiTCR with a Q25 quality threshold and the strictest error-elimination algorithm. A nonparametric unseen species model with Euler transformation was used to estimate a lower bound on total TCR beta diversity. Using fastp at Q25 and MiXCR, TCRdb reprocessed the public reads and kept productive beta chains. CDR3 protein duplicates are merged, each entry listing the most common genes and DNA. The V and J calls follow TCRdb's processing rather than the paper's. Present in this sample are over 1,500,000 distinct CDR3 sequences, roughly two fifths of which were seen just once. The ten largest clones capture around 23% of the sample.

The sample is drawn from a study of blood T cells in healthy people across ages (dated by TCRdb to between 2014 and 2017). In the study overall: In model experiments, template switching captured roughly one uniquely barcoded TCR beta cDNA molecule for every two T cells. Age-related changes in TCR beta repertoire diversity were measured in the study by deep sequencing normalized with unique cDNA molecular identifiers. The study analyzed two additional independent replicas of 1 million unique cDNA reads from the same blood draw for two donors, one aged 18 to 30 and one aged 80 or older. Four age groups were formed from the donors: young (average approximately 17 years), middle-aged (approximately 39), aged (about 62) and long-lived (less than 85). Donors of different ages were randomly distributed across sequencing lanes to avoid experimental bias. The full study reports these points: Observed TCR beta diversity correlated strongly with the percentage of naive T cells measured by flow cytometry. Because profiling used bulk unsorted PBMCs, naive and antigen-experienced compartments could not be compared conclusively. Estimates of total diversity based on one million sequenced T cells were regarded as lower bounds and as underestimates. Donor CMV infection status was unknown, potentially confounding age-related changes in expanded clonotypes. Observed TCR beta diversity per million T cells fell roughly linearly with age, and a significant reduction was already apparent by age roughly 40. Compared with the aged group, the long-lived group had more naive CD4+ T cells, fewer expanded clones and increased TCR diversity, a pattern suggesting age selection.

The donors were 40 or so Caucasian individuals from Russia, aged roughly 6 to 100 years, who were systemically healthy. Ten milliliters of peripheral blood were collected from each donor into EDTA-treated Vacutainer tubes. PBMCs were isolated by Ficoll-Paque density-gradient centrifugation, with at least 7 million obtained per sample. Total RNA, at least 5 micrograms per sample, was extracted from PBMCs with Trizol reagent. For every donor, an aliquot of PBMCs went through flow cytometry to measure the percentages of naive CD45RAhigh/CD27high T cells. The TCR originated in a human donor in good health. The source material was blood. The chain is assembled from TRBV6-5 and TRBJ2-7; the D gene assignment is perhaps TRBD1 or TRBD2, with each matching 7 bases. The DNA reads TGTGCCAGCAGTTACGGTTATCTTCAGGGGGGGAGGGTATACGAGCAGTACTTC. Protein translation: CASSYGYLQGGRVYEQYF.